Shown below are 8 T cell receptor beta chains from a single sample sequenced in a study of graft-versus-host responses after intestinal transplantation. Produced via immunoSEQ multiplex PCR; TCRdb's table is partial and in-frame only. The sample has around 71,000 clones, roughly 92% seen once. Source: bone marrow, taken almost 750 days after intestinal transplantation. The receptors were gathered from a human patient who received an intestinal transplant, so some T cells may come from the graft donor.

This sequence joins TRBV28 and TRBJ1-5; D call uncertain. CDR3 size: 15 residues. Germline loops: CDR1 MDHEN, CDR2 SYDVKM. V was trimmed by 1 base and J by 4 bases, leaving 11 bases between them. CDR3 loop: CASSLSVTTNQPQHF. CDR3 coding DNA: TGTGCCAGCAGTTTATCCGTTACCACAAATCAGCCCCAGCATTTT.

V usage is TRBV30 and J usage is TRBJ1-5, with D unclear. Trimming left V 3 bases short and J 4 bases short, with 10 bases between. This CDR3 spans 13 amino acids. Germline V gives CDR1 GTSNPN, CDR2 SVGIG (reference sequence). CDR3 sequence reads: CAWSGHDNQPQHF. CDR3 coding DNA: TGTGCCTGGAGCGGGCACGATAATCAGCCCCAGCATTTT.

CDR3 amino acids: CASMPFRGSNNEQFF. CDR3 sequence (DNA): TGTGCCAGTATGCCTTTCCGCGGGAGCAACAATGAGCAGTTCTTC. The chain links TRBV6-1 to TRBJ2-1; 7 positions match TRBD2. CDR1 and CDR2 (germline): MNHNS, SASEGT. V lost 9 bases, J lost 5 bases, and 13 bases stayed unmatched. The CDR3 has 15 amino acids.

A single count supports this clone. This sequence joins TRBV10-2 and TRBJ2-7, with a weak D call TRBD2 (6 bases). The CDR3 runs 13 residues. Trimming took 5 bases from V and 4 from J, leaving 12 bases between them. In germline, CDR1 is WSHSY, CDR2 SAAADI. CDR3: CASSLGTPYEQYF. In DNA form, the CDR3 reads TGCGCCAGCAGTCTCGGGACTCCTTACGAGCAGTACTTC.

The gene calls are TRBV4-1 and TRBJ2-3; D remains ambiguous. CDR3 size: 15 residues. Trimming shortened V by 3 bases and J by 0 bases, and 10 bases separated the two germline ends. Germline CDR1 MGHRA, CDR2 YSYEKL. The CDR3 sequence is CASSHAGSSTDTQYF. The DNA of the CDR3 is TGCGCCAGCAGCCATGCAGGATCTAGCACAGATACGCAGTATTTT.

V gene TRBV7-9 combines with J gene TRBJ2-3; D ambiguous. CDR1 and CDR2 (germline): SEHNR, FQNEAQ (reference sequence). This CDR3 has 13 residues. V lost 2 bases and J lost 3, with 6 bases in between. This CDR3 reads CASSLYTTDTQYF. Written as DNA, the CDR3 is TGTGCCAGCAGCTTATATACGACAGATACGCAGTATTTT. Full variable domain (missing parts from reference TRBV7-9 and TRBJ2-3): DTGVSQNPRHKITKRGQNVTFRCDPISEHNRLYWYRQTLGQGPEFLTYFQNEAQLEKSRLLSDRFSAERPKGSFSTLEIQRTEQGDSAMYLCASSLYTTDTQYFGPGTRLTVL.

This chain links TRBV18 with TRBJ1-3, with unresolved D. V dropped 0 bases and J dropped 0 bases, with 12 bases sitting between them. The germline V gene has CDR1 KGHSH and CDR2 LQKENI. The CDR3 runs to 17 residues. CDR3 protein: CASSPPGYEGSGNTIYF. In DNA form, the CDR3 reads TGTGCCAGCTCACCACCGGGCTACGAAGGCTCTGGAAACACCATATATTTT.

The genes are TRBV11-2 and TRBJ2-5; 8 bases are shared with TRBD2. The CDR3 totals 14 residues. Germline CDR1 SGHAT, CDR2 FQNNGV. The trim removed 6 bases at V and 5 bases at J, leaving 8 bases unmatched. The CDR3 sequence: CASSFVAGLETQYF. The CDR3 nucleotides read TGTGCCAGCAGTTTTGTAGCGGGGTTGGAGACCCAGTACTTC. The full variable domain, with the rest looked up from reference TRBV11-2 and TRBJ2-5, is EAGVAQSPRYKIIEKRQSVAFWCNPISGHATLYWYQQILGQGPKLLIQFQNNGVVDDSQLPKDRFSAERLKGVDSTLKIQPAKLEDSAVYLCASSFVAGLETQYFGPGTRLLVL.